This T cell receptor beta chain was observed in a study of T cells in localized non-small cell lung cancer. This clone appeared a few times. Antigen unknown. The assay was immunoSEQ multiplex PCR, and TCRdb's table has in-frame clones only and misses some. This sample has more than 25,000 clones, with about nine tenths found just once. Germline values: CDR1 MNHNY, CDR2 SVGAGI (reference sequence). The CDR3 covers 13 residues. With 5 bases clipped from V and 12 bases from J, the junction kept 5 bases outside the gene matches. Study observations and caveats: One tumor region alone was sequenced, and heterogeneity therefore remains possible. Adjacent lung held a median roughly 60 of the top 100 tumor clones. The study linked higher blood T cell density to longer overall survival. The highest T cell clonality was in uninvolved adjacent lung, above tumor.

The chain joins TRBV6-6 to TRBJ1-6; 9 positions agree with TRBD1. The clonotype was recovered from a woman aged 35 to 70 with stage I lung adenocarcinoma. Material: peripheral blood, obtained before any cancer treatment. CDR3 coding DNA: TGTGCCAGCAGTCGGGGACAGGGAAGACCCCTCCACTTT. Its translation is CASSRGQGRPLHF.